The sequence of this TCR beta chain was determined in a study of blood T cell repertoires in COVID-19. Overall study: Sources were T cells, B-cell-depleted T cells, or PBMCs; the material itself was cDNA or gDNA.

Original methodology: From reference gene primer amplification, estimates of nucleated cell counts were derived. The protocol was immunoSEQ multiplex PCR, while the TCRdb copy is restricted to in-frame clones and leaves out a portion. D and trimming were read from the DNA, whereas the V and J calls and clone size are those reported in that table. The table lists under 150,000 clones, over 70% of them singletons. V lost 0 bases and J 5 bases, leaving 10 bases between the germline ends. CDR1 MGHRA and CDR2 YSYEKL come from the germline V gene. The CDR3 runs 15 residues. Sequenced input: peripheral blood. V is TRBV4-1 and J is TRBJ2-2; a weak D match, TRBD1 (6 bases). The TCR comes from a man aged 50 to 59 with acute or convalescent COVID-19. The DNA of the CDR3 is TGCGCCAGCAGCCAAGACCTGAGGGGGACCGGGGAGCTGTTTTTT. Protein product: CASSQDLRGTGELFF.